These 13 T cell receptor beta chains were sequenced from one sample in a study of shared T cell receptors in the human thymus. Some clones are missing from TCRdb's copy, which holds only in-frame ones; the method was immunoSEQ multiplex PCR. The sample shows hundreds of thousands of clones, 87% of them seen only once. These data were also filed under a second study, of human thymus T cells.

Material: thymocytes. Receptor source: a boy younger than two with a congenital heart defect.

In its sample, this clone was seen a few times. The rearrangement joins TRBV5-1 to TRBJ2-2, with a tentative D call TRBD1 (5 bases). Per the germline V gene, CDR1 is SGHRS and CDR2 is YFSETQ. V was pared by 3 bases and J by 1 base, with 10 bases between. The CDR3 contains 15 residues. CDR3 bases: TGCGCCAGCAGCTCTTCAGGGATGAACACCGGGGAGCTGTTTTTT. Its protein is CASSSSGMNTGELFF. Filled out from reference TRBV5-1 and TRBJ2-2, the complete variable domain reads KAGVTQTPRYLIKTRGQQVTLSCSPISGHRSVSWYQQTPGQGLQFLFEYFSETQRNKGNFPGRFSGRQFSNSRSEMNVSTLELGDSALYLCASSSSGMNTGELFFGEGSRLTVL.

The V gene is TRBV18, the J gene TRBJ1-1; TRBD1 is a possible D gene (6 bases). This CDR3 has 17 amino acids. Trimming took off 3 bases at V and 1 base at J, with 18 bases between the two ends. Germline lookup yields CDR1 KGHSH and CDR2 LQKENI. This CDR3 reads CASSPRTSGTQNTEAFF. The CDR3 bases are TGTGCCAGCTCACCCCGAACCTCCGGGACACAGAACACTGAAGCTTTCTTT.

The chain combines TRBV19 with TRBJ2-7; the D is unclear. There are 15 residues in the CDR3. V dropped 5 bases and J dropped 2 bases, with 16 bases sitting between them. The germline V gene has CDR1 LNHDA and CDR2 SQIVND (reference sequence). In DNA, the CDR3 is TGTGCCAGTAGTTCACACACCTCCAGGACCTACGAGCAGTACTTC. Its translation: CASSSHTSRTYEQYF. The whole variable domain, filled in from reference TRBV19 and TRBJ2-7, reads DGGITQSPKYLFRKEGQNVTLSCEQNLNHDAMYWYRQDPGQGLRLIYYSQIVNDFQKGDIAEGYSVSREKKESFPLTVTSAQKNPTAFYLCASSSHTSRTYEQYFGPGTRLTVT.

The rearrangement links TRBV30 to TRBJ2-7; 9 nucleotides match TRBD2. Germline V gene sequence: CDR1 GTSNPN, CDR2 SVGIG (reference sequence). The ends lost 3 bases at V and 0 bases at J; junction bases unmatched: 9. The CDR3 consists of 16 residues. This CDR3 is CAWRPTGTSSSYEQYF. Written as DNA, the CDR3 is TGTGCCTGGAGGCCGACCGGGACTAGCAGCTCCTACGAGCAGTACTTC.

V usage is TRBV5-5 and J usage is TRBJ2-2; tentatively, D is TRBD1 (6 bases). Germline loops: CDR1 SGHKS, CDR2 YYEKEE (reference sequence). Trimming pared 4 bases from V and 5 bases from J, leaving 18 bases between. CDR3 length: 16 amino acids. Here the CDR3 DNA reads TGTGCCAGCAGCCCGAGTCCGGGACAACGGACCGGGGAGCTGTTTTTT. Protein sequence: CASSPSPGQRTGELFF.

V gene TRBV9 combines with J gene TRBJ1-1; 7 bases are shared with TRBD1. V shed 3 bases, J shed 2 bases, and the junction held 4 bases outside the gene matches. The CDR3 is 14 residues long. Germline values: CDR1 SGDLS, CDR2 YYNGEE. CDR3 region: CASSAGQHNTEAFF. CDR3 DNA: TGTGCCAGCAGCGCGGGACAGCATAACACTGAAGCTTTCTTT.

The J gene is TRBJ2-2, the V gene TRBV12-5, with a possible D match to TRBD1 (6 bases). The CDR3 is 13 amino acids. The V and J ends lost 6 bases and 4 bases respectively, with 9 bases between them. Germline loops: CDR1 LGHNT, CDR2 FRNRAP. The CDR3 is CASGQGSTGELFF. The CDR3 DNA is TGTGCTAGTGGACAGGGAAGCACCGGGGAGCTGTTTTTT.

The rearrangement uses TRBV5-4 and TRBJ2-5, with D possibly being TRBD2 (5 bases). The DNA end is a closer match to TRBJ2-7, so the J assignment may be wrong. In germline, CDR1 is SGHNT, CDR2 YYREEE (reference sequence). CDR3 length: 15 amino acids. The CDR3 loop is CASSFRAEQAYEQYF. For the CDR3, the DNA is TGTGCCAGCAGCTTCCGAGCGGAGCAAGCCTACGAGCAGTACTTC.

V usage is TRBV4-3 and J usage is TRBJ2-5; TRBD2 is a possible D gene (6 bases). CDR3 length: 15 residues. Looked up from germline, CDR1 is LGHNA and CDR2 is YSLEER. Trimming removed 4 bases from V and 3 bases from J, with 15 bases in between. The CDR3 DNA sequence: TGCGCCAGCAGCCCTACCGGGACTCATAAAGAGACCCAGTACTTC. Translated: CASSPTGTHKETQYF.

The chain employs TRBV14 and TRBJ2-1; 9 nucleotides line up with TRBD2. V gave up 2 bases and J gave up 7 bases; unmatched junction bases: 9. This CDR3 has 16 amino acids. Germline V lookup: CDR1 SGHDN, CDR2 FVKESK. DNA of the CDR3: TGTGCCAGCAGCCAAAGGCTTAGCGGGAGTTTGAATGAGCAGTTCTTC. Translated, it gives CASSQRLSGSLNEQFF. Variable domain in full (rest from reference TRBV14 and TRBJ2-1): EAGVTQFPSHSVIEKGQTVTLRCDPISGHDNLYWYRRVMGKEIKFLLHFVKESKQDESGMPNNRFLAERTGGTYSTLKVQPAELEDSGVYFCASSQRLSGSLNEQFFGPGTRLTVL.

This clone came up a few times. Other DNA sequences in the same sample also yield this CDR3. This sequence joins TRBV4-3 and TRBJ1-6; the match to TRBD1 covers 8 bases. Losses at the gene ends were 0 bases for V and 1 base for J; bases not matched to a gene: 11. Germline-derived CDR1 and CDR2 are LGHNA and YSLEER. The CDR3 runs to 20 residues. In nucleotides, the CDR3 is TGCGCCAGCAGCCAAGATTCTAAGACAGGGGAAGGATCCTATAATTCACCCCTCCACTTT. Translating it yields CASSQDSKTGEGSYNSPLHF.

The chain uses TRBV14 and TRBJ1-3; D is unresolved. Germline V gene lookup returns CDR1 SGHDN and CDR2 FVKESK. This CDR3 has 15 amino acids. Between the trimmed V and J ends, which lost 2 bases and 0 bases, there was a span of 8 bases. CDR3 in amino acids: CASSQSRISGNTIYF. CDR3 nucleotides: TGTGCCAGCAGCCAATCGCGGATCTCTGGAAACACCATATATTTT.

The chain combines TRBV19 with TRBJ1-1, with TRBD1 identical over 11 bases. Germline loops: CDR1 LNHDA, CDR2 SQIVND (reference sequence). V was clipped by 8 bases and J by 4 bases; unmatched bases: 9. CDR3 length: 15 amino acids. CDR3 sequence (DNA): TGTGCCAGTCTCGGACAGGGGGCGCACGGCACTGAAGCTTTCTTT. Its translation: CASLGQGAHGTEAFF. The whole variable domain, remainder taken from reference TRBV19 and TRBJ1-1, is DGGITQSPKYLFRKEGQNVTLSCEQNLNHDAMYWYRQDPGQGLRLIYYSQIVNDFQKGDIAEGYSVSREKKESFPLTVTSAQKNPTAFYLCASLGQGAHGTEAFFGQGTRLTVV.